A selection of T cell receptor beta chains follows, all from one sample in a study of identical twins. TCRdb used MiXCR to reprocess the 5' RACE reads, holding one entry per CDR3 protein. The top ten hold about 14% of the sample, which has a few hundred thousand distinct CDR3 sequences, 5.5% to 7.5% seen once. This sample also belongs to another study, concerning T cells expressing NK-cell markers.

The source material was CD8+ T cells sorted from blood. These receptors came from a woman aged 18-29 years in good health. Both conserved end residues are part of each CDR3. The D gene is left open where the match is weak. Not every row has a clone size; where given, it reads once, few, many or a size class.

size: -
J: TRBJ2-7
D: -
V: TRBV19
CDR3: CASSIGRDSYEQYF
DNA: TGTGCCAGTAGTATTGGACGGGACTCCTACGAGCAGTACTTC

size: -
J: TRBJ1-5
D: -
V: TRBV6-1
CDR3: CASKMGDSNQPQHF
DNA: TGTGCCAGCAAGATGGGGGATAGCAATCAGCCCCAGCATTTT

size: few
J: TRBJ2-2
D: -
V: TRBV7-8
CDR3: CASSLESGNTGELFF
DNA: TGTGCCAGCAGCTTAGAGTCAGGGAACACCGGGGAGCTGTTTTTT

size: -
J: TRBJ2-7
D: TRBD1
V: TRBV7-2
CDR3: CASSWTGGHEQYF
DNA: TGTGCCAGCAGCTGGACAGGGGGACACGAGCAGTACTTC

size: few
J: TRBJ2-7
D: -
V: TRBV27
CDR3: CASSLSKGRDEQYF
DNA: TGTGCCAGCAGTTTATCCAAGGGTCGGGACGAGCAGTACTTC

size: many
J: TRBJ2-1
D: TRBD1
V: TRBV29-1
CDR3: CSVGQAFYNEQFF
DNA: TGCAGCGTGGGACAGGCCTTCTACAATGAGCAGTTCTTC

size: -
J: TRBJ2-7
D: -
V: TRBV5-6
CDR3: CASSVRDFSYEQYF
DNA: TGTGCCAGCAGCGTCCGGGACTTCTCCTACGAGCAGTACTTC

size: many
J: TRBJ2-1
D: TRBD1
V: TRBV7-7
CDR3: CASSLGQGQGQFF
DNA: TGTGCCAGCAGCCTGGGACAGGGTCAGGGGCAGTTCTTC

size: -
J: TRBJ2-1
D: TRBD2
V: TRBV3-1
CDR3: CACCHSSGTTPGDEQFF
DNA: TGTGCCTGCTGCCACAGCTCCGGGACTACCCCAGGAGATGAGCAGTTCTTC

size: many
J: TRBJ2-7
D: TRBD1
V: TRBV4-3
CDR3: CASSQHRGSYEQYF
DNA: TGCGCCAGCAGCCAGCACAGGGGTTCCTACGAGCAGTACTTC

size: few
J: TRBJ2-2
D: -
V: TRBV12-3/TRBV12-4
CDR3: CASSLNPHALNTGELFF
DNA: TGTGCCAGCAGTTTAAACCCCCACGCTTTGAACACCGGGGAGCTGTTTTTT

size: -
J: TRBJ2-7
D: -
V: TRBV5-6
CDR3: CASSSGTLCYEQYF
DNA: TGTGCCAGCAGCTCGGGGACACTCTGCTACGAGCAGTACTTC

size: -
J: TRBJ2-7
D: TRBD1
V: TRBV7-6
CDR3: CASSPQGKSYEQYF
DNA: TGTGCCAGCAGTCCACAGGGGAAATCCTACGAGCAGTACTTC

size: many
J: TRBJ1-5
D: -
V: TRBV20-1
CDR3: CSAYPGGNQPQHF
DNA: TGCAGTGCCTATCCCGGGGGCAATCAGCCCCAGCATTTT

size: -
J: TRBJ1-2
D: -
V: TRBV12-3/TRBV12-4
CDR3: CASSRPTNYGYTF
DNA: TGTGCCAGCAGTCGGCCCACGAACTATGGCTACACCTTC

size: many
J: TRBJ2-1
D: -
V: TRBV20-1
CDR3: CSVSATTNEQFF
DNA: TGCAGTGTCAGCGCAACGACCAATGAGCAGTTCTTC

size: many
J: TRBJ1-3
D: -
V: TRBV10-3
CDR3: CAIKGPSSGNTIYF
DNA: TGTGCCATCAAGGGCCCCAGCTCTGGAAACACCATATATTTT

size: few
J: TRBJ2-7
D: -
V: TRBV4-1
CDR3: CASSQRQEAYEQYF
DNA: TGCGCCAGCAGCCAAAGACAGGAAGCCTACGAGCAGTACTTC

size: many
J: TRBJ2-6
D: -
V: TRBV12-3/TRBV12-4
CDR3: CASRATGRGSGANVLTF
DNA: TGTGCCAGCAGAGCTACAGGACGTGGGTCTGGGGCCAACGTCCTGACTTTC

size: few
J: TRBJ2-1
D: -
V: TRBV10-1
CDR3: CASSEHGRESGNEQFF
DNA: TGCGCCAGCAGTGAACACGGGAGAGAATCGGGAAATGAGCAGTTCTTC

size: few
J: TRBJ2-1
D: TRBD2
V: TRBV7-9
CDR3: CASSSPGLAFPEQFF
DNA: TGTGCCAGCAGCTCCCCGGGACTAGCGTTCCCCGAGCAGTTCTTC

size: -
J: TRBJ2-2
D: -
V: TRBV10-3
CDR3: CAISETGDRTGELFF
DNA: TGTGCCATCAGTGAGACGGGAGATAGGACCGGGGAGCTGTTTTTT

size: -
J: TRBJ2-5
D: TRBD1
V: TRBV11-1
CDR3: CASSLTGGTQETQYF
DNA: TGTGCCAGCAGCTTAACAGGGGGAACGCAAGAGACCCAGTACTTC

size: many
J: TRBJ1-4
D: TRBD1
V: TRBV5-6
CDR3: CASSWTTGMEIF
DNA: TGTGCCAGCAGCTGGACGACAGGGATGGAGATTTTT

size: few
J: TRBJ2-7
D: TRBD1
V: TRBV5-6
CDR3: CASSPVGQGTYEQYF
DNA: TGTGCCAGCAGTCCCGTGGGACAGGGGACTTACGAGCAGTACTTC

size: many
J: TRBJ2-5
D: -
V: TRBV14
CDR3: CASSQGGETQYF
DNA: TGTGCCAGCAGCCAAGGAGGGGAGACCCAGTACTTC

size: few
J: TRBJ2-1
D: -
V: TRBV9
CDR3: CASSVSPHGSSYNEQFF
DNA: TGTGCCAGCAGCGTATCCCCCCACGGGAGCTCCTACAATGAGCAGTTCTTC

size: many
J: TRBJ2-4
D: -
V: TRBV9
CDR3: CASSVADQRGGKNIQYF
DNA: TGTGCCAGCAGCGTAGCCGACCAAAGGGGAGGCAAAAACATTCAGTACTTC

size: -
J: TRBJ1-1
D: TRBD1
V: TRBV9
CDR3: CASSPSGTGVDAFF
DNA: TGTGCCAGCAGCCCTTCCGGGACAGGGGTAGACGCTTTCTTT

size: few
J: TRBJ2-7
D: -
V: TRBV7-9
CDR3: CASSPGDSIYEQYF
DNA: TGTGCCAGCAGCCCGGGGGACAGTATCTACGAGCAGTACTTC

size: few
J: TRBJ2-2
D: TRBD1
V: TRBV29-1
CDR3: CSVEADRGPTGELFF
DNA: TGCAGCGTTGAAGCCGACAGGGGACCTACCGGGGAGCTGTTTTTT

size: -
J: TRBJ2-1
D: -
V: TRBV7-3
CDR3: CASSLISGGSYNEQFF
DNA: TGTGCCAGCAGCTTAATTAGCGGAGGCTCCTACAATGAGCAGTTCTTC

size: many
J: TRBJ1-2
D: -
V: TRBV7-8
CDR3: CASSQTGFYGYTF
DNA: TGTGCCAGCAGCCAAACAGGGTTCTATGGCTACACCTTC